These T cell receptor beta chains were read from a single sample in a study of blood T cell repertoires in COVID-19. The assay was immunoSEQ multiplex PCR, and TCRdb's table has in-frame clones only and misses some. The data contain 150,000 to 200,000 clones, 65% to 85% of them singletons. The sequencing input was PBMCs or T cells enriched from blood (not recorded which). These receptors all stem from a woman aged 25 to 39 who had been exposed to COVID-19. CDR3s include the opening cysteine and the closing phenylalanine or tryptophan. D genes are given only for firm matches. Some rows have no size entry. The others give once, few or many, or a class for an expanded clone.

D gene: TRBD1; clone size: many; CDR3 length: 15; V gene: TRBV19; J gene: TRBJ1-6; CDR3 protein: CASTTGQGAHSPLHF; CDR3 DNA: TGTGCCAGTACCACGGGACAGGGGGCTCATTCACCCCTCCACTTT
D gene: TRBD1; clone size: -; CDR3 length: 14; V gene: TRBV9; J gene: TRBJ2-7; CDR3 protein: CASSAWDSSYEQYF; CDR3 DNA: TGTGCCAGCAGCGCCTGGGACAGCTCCTACGAGCAGTACTTC
D gene: -; clone size: -; CDR3 length: 13; V gene: TRBV3-1/TRBV3-2; J gene: TRBJ1-4; CDR3 protein: CASSQAFGDFLFF; CDR3 DNA: TGTGCCAGCAGCCAAGCCTTCGGGGATTTCTTGTTTTTT
D gene: TRBD2; clone size: -; CDR3 length: 20; V gene: TRBV13; J gene: TRBJ2-2; CDR3 protein: CASSLAILGAGGLNTGELFF; CDR3 DNA: TGTGCCAGCAGCTTAGCTATTCTCGGAGCGGGGGGCCTGAACACCGGGGAGCTGTTTTTT
D gene: -; clone size: -; CDR3 length: 16; V gene: TRBV7-3; J gene: TRBJ2-1; CDR3 protein: CASSSPGSSSYNEQFF; CDR3 DNA: TGTGCCAGCAGCTCCCCGGGTTCCAGCTCCTACAATGAGCAGTTCTTC
D gene: TRBD1; clone size: -; CDR3 length: 14; V gene: TRBV2; J gene: TRBJ2-6; CDR3 protein: CASRTTGGANVLTF; CDR3 DNA: TGTGCCAGCAGGACGACAGGGGGGGCCAACGTCCTGACTTTC
D gene: -; clone size: -; CDR3 length: 13; V gene: TRBV12-3/TRBV12-4; J gene: TRBJ2-2; CDR3 protein: CASSFGETGELFF; CDR3 DNA: TGTGCCAGCAGTTTCGGGGAAACCGGGGAGCTGTTTTTT
D gene: -; clone size: -; CDR3 length: 16; V gene: TRBV6-5; J gene: TRBJ1-2; CDR3 protein: CASSYIGTADTYGYTF; CDR3 DNA: TGTGCCAGCAGTTACATTGGTACAGCCGATACCTATGGCTACACCTTC
D gene: TRBD2; clone size: -; CDR3 length: 18; V gene: TRBV4-2; J gene: TRBJ2-1; CDR3 protein: CASSQDISGGLFIYEQFF; CDR3 DNA: TGTGCCAGCAGCCAAGATATAAGCGGGGGGCTCTTTATTTATGAGCAGTTCTTC
D gene: TRBD2; clone size: -; CDR3 length: 18; V gene: TRBV5-1; J gene: TRBJ2-2; CDR3 protein: CASSGTGPGTSAPGELFF; CDR3 DNA: TGCGCCAGCAGCGGGACAGGCCCCGGGACTAGCGCCCCCGGGGAGCTGTTTTTT
D gene: -; clone size: -; CDR3 length: 13; V gene: TRBV12-3/TRBV12-4; J gene: TRBJ2-7; CDR3 protein: CASSFTVIYEQYF; CDR3 DNA: TGTGCCAGCAGTTTCACGGTTATCTACGAGCAGTACTTC
D gene: TRBD2; clone size: many; CDR3 length: 14; V gene: TRBV3-1/TRBV3-2; J gene: TRBJ2-7; CDR3 protein: CASSLIAGDYEQYF; CDR3 DNA: TGTGCCAGCAGCCTTATAGCGGGGGATTACGAGCAGTACTTC
D gene: TRBD1; clone size: once; CDR3 length: 15; V gene: TRBV27; J gene: TRBJ2-7; CDR3 protein: CASSPKGQTSYEQYF; CDR3 DNA: TGTGCCAGCAGTCCCAAGGGACAGACCTCCTACGAGCAGTACTTC
D gene: TRBD2; clone size: -; CDR3 length: 16; V gene: TRBV9; J gene: TRBJ2-3; CDR3 protein: CASSQLAGGLPDTQYF; CDR3 DNA: TGTGCCAGCAGCCAACTAGCGGGGGGGCTCCCCGATACGCAGTATTTT
D gene: TRBD1; clone size: -; CDR3 length: 15; V gene: TRBV27; J gene: TRBJ1-2; CDR3 protein: CASSPSPGQVYGYTF; CDR3 DNA: TGTGCCAGCAGCCCCTCTCCGGGACAGGTCTATGGCTACACCTTC
D gene: TRBD1; clone size: few; CDR3 length: 12; V gene: TRBV29-1; J gene: TRBJ1-1; CDR3 protein: CSDRQGYTEAFF; CDR3 DNA: TGCAGCGACCGACAGGGGTACACTGAAGCTTTCTTT
D gene: -; clone size: -; CDR3 length: 13; V gene: TRBV27; J gene: TRBJ2-7; CDR3 protein: CASQGYSSYEQYF; CDR3 DNA: TGTGCCAGCCAAGGCTACAGTTCCTACGAGCAGTACTTC
D gene: -; clone size: -; CDR3 length: 12; V gene: TRBV18; J gene: TRBJ1-1; CDR3 protein: CASSPSRDEAFF; CDR3 DNA: TGTGCCAGCTCACCTTCGCGGGATGAAGCTTTCTTT
D gene: -; clone size: -; CDR3 length: 12; V gene: TRBV6-5; J gene: TRBJ2-7; CDR3 protein: CASSLLGAEQYF; CDR3 DNA: TGTGCCAGCAGTTTACTGGGGGCCGAGCAGTACTTC
D gene: -; clone size: -; CDR3 length: 17; V gene: TRBV10-3; J gene: TRBJ2-1; CDR3 protein: CAISGGLASSSYNEQFF; CDR3 DNA: TGTGCCATCAGTGGGGGCCTTGCCTCGAGCTCCTACAATGAGCAGTTCTTC
D gene: TRBD1; clone size: -; CDR3 length: 14; V gene: TRBV7-6; J gene: TRBJ2-7; CDR3 protein: CASSTRQGGGEQYF; CDR3 DNA: TGTGCCAGCAGCACCCGACAGGGGGGGGGCGAGCAGTACTTC
D gene: TRBD2; clone size: -; CDR3 length: 18; V gene: TRBV10-3; J gene: TRBJ2-2; CDR3 protein: CAPWGRLAGPTGTGELFF; CDR3 DNA: TGTGCCCCCTGGGGACGACTAGCGGGGCCCACGGGAACCGGGGAGCTGTTTTTT
D gene: TRBD1; clone size: -; CDR3 length: 17; V gene: TRBV5-1; J gene: TRBJ2-5; CDR3 protein: CASSEKPPGQGQETQYF; CDR3 DNA: TGCGCCAGCAGCGAAAAACCCCCGGGACAGGGCCAAGAGACCCAGTACTTC
D gene: TRBD1; clone size: -; CDR3 length: 16; V gene: TRBV6-1; J gene: TRBJ2-7; CDR3 protein: CASSEGPPGGSYEQYF; CDR3 DNA: TGTGCCAGCAGTGAAGGACCCCCAGGGGGTTCGTACGAGCAGTACTTC
D gene: -; clone size: once; CDR3 length: 16; V gene: TRBV4-1; J gene: TRBJ2-7; CDR3 protein: CASSQASLRFSYEQYF; CDR3 DNA: TGCGCCAGCAGCCAAGCAAGCCTTAGATTCTCCTACGAGCAGTACTTC
D gene: TRBD1; clone size: -; CDR3 length: 13; V gene: TRBV5-1; J gene: TRBJ2-7; CDR3 protein: CASSLDRGNEQYF; CDR3 DNA: TGCGCCAGCAGCTTGGACAGGGGGAACGAGCAGTACTTC
D gene: -; clone size: -; CDR3 length: 16; V gene: TRBV4-3; J gene: TRBJ1-2; CDR3 protein: CASSQDTPGANYGYTF; CDR3 DNA: TGCGCCAGCAGCCAAGACACGCCCGGAGCTAACTATGGCTACACCTTC
D gene: TRBD2; clone size: -; CDR3 length: 14; V gene: TRBV27; J gene: TRBJ2-1; CDR3 protein: CASSLGGGDNEQFF; CDR3 DNA: TGTGCCAGCAGTTTAGGCGGGGGGGACAATGAGCAGTTCTTC
D gene: -; clone size: -; CDR3 length: 16; V gene: TRBV19; J gene: TRBJ2-1; CDR3 protein: CASSLNLQGPYNEQFF; CDR3 DNA: TGTGCCAGTAGCCTAAACCTCCAGGGGCCCTACAATGAGCAGTTCTTC
D gene: -; clone size: -; CDR3 length: 16; V gene: TRBV28; J gene: TRBJ1-5; CDR3 protein: CASSLFRGRSNQPQHF; CDR3 DNA: TGTGCCAGCAGTTTATTCAGGGGTCGTAGCAATCAGCCCCAGCATTTT
D gene: -; clone size: -; CDR3 length: 14; V gene: TRBV7-2; J gene: TRBJ1-3; CDR3 protein: CASRLAGSGNTIYF; CDR3 DNA: TGTGCCAGCAGATTGGCAGGCTCTGGAAACACCATATATTTT
D gene: -; clone size: -; CDR3 length: 15; V gene: TRBV7-6; J gene: TRBJ2-1; CDR3 protein: CASSGSTGGGNEQFF; CDR3 DNA: TGTGCCAGCAGCGGTAGCACGGGGGGCGGTAATGAGCAGTTCTTC
D gene: -; clone size: -; CDR3 length: 14; V gene: TRBV19; J gene: TRBJ2-5; CDR3 protein: CASSGGSRGETQYF; CDR3 DNA: TGTGCCAGTAGCGGTGGCAGCAGGGGCGAGACCCAGTACTTC
D gene: TRBD2; clone size: -; CDR3 length: 16; V gene: TRBV5-4; J gene: TRBJ2-1; CDR3 protein: CASSLAGSGGINEQFF; CDR3 DNA: TGTGCCAGCAGCTTGGCGGGTAGCGGGGGGATCAATGAGCAGTTCTTC
D gene: -; clone size: -; CDR3 length: 15; V gene: TRBV14; J gene: TRBJ2-1; CDR3 protein: CASSQDPGVGNEQFF; CDR3 DNA: TGTGCCAGCAGCCAAGACCCGGGGGTCGGGAATGAGCAGTTCTTC
D gene: -; clone size: -; CDR3 length: 12; V gene: TRBV4-1; J gene: TRBJ2-2; CDR3 protein: CASSKTSGELFF; CDR3 DNA: TGCGCCAGCAGCAAGACATCCGGGGAGCTGTTTTTT
D gene: TRBD1; clone size: once; CDR3 length: 16; V gene: TRBV18; J gene: TRBJ2-2; CDR3 protein: CASSPTGTGGTGELFF; CDR3 DNA: TGTGCCAGCTCCCCGACCGGGACAGGGGGCACCGGGGAGCTGTTTTTT
D gene: -; clone size: -; CDR3 length: 14; V gene: TRBV9; J gene: TRBJ2-3; CDR3 protein: CASSVSGSTDTQYF; CDR3 DNA: TGTGCCAGCAGCGTATCCGGGAGCACAGATACGCAGTATTTT
D gene: -; clone size: -; CDR3 length: 15; V gene: TRBV2; J gene: TRBJ1-6; CDR3 protein: CASSTRESGNSPLHF; CDR3 DNA: TGTGCCAGCAGTACAAGGGAGTCGGGTAATTCACCCCTCCACTTT
D gene: -; clone size: -; CDR3 length: 16; V gene: TRBV5-4; J gene: TRBJ2-6; CDR3 protein: CASSFIKGSGANVLTF; CDR3 DNA: TGTGCCAGCAGCTTCATTAAGGGGTCTGGGGCCAACGTCCTGACTTTC
D gene: -; clone size: once; CDR3 length: 17; V gene: TRBV7-9; J gene: TRBJ2-2; CDR3 protein: CASSLGQGYRNTGELFF; CDR3 DNA: TGTGCCAGCAGCTTAGGCCAGGGATACAGGAACACCGGGGAGCTGTTTTTT
D gene: -; clone size: -; CDR3 length: 14; V gene: TRBV9; J gene: TRBJ2-3; CDR3 protein: CASSGPASTDTQYF; CDR3 DNA: TGTGCCAGCAGCGGGCCCGCCTCCACAGATACGCAGTATTTT
D gene: TRBD1; clone size: -; CDR3 length: 18; V gene: TRBV4-1; J gene: TRBJ1-2; CDR3 protein: CASSHPPGQTATNYGYTF; CDR3 DNA: TGCGCCAGCAGCCATCCCCCGGGACAGACAGCTACTAACTATGGCTACACCTTC
D gene: -; clone size: -; CDR3 length: 10; V gene: TRBV2; J gene: TRBJ1-1; CDR3 protein: CASLSAEAFF; CDR3 DNA: TGTGCCAGCTTAAGCGCTGAAGCTTTCTTT
D gene: TRBD2; clone size: -; CDR3 length: 16; V gene: TRBV6-5; J gene: TRBJ2-1; CDR3 protein: CASSYAASGGDYEQFF; CDR3 DNA: TGTGCCAGCAGTTACGCTGCCAGCGGGGGTGATTATGAGCAGTTCTTC
D gene: -; clone size: once; CDR3 length: 12; V gene: TRBV29-1; J gene: TRBJ1-2; CDR3 protein: CSVEPANYGYTF; CDR3 DNA: TGCAGCGTTGAACCAGCTAACTATGGCTACACCTTC
D gene: -; clone size: -; CDR3 length: 14; V gene: TRBV19; J gene: TRBJ2-3; CDR3 protein: CASSRVGSTDTQYF; CDR3 DNA: TGTGCCAGTAGTCGCGTCGGTAGCACAGATACGCAGTATTTT
D gene: -; clone size: -; CDR3 length: 13; V gene: TRBV30; J gene: TRBJ1-1; CDR3 protein: CAWSPGRNTEAFF; CDR3 DNA: TGTGCCTGGAGCCCGGGGAGGAACACTGAAGCTTTCTTT